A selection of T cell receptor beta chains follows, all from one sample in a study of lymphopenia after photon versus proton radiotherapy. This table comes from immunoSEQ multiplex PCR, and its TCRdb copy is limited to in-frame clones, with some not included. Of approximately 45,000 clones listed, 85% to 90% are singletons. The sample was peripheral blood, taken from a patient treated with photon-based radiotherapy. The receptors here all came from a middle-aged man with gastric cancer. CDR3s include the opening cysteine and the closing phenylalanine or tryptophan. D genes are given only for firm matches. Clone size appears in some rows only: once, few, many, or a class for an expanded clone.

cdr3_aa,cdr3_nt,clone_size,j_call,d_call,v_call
CALKWNTEAFF,TGTGCGTTGAAGTGGAACACTGAAGCTTTCTTT,-,TRBJ1-1,-,TRBV30
CASSGPSLDEQFF,TGTGCCAGTTCGGGACCCAGCCTGGATGAGCAGTTCTTC,-,TRBJ2-1,-,TRBV19
CASSSPGTGGHEQYF,TGTGCCAGCAGTTCACCCGGGACAGGGGGCCACGAGCAGTACTTC,once,TRBJ2-7,TRBD1,TRBV6-5
CASSAPTGHYYTF,TGTGCCAGCAGCGCGCCCACAGGGCACTACTACACCTTC,few,TRBJ1-2,-,TRBV9
CASSLRDRTYEQYF,TGTGCCAGCAGTTTAAGGGACAGGACCTACGAGCAGTACTTC,-,TRBJ2-7,TRBD1,TRBV27
CASSSDGAANEKLFF,TGCGCCAGCAGCTCGGACGGAGCAGCTAATGAAAAACTGTTTTTT,once,TRBJ1-4,-,TRBV5-1
CAWRHRVNGYTF,TGTGCCTGGAGGCACAGGGTTAATGGCTACACCTTC,-,TRBJ1-2,-,TRBV30
CASSLPGQPQHF,TGTGCCAGCAGCTTGCCGGGGCAGCCCCAGCATTTT,-,TRBJ1-5,-,TRBV5-5
CASSINAGDDQPQHF,TGTGCCAGTAGTATAAATGCCGGGGATGATCAGCCCCAGCATTTT,-,TRBJ1-5,-,TRBV19
CATLQGRWNYGYTF,TGTGCCACATTACAGGGGCGTTGGAACTATGGCTACACCTTC,few,TRBJ1-2,TRBD1,TRBV2
CASSLAGGGIYEQYF,TGTGCCAGCAGCTTAGCTGGTGGGGGTATCTACGAGCAGTACTTC,-,TRBJ2-7,-,TRBV11-1
CASSEIGGSGNTIYF,TGTGCCAGCAGTGAAATTGGCGGCTCTGGAAACACCATATATTTT,-,TRBJ1-3,-,TRBV6-1
CASSEGPGMSNQPQHF,TGTGCCAGCAGTGAGGGGCCGGGGATGAGCAATCAGCCCCAGCATTTT,once,TRBJ1-5,-,TRBV2